The TCR beta chain under discussion was sequenced for a study of cytomegalovirus exposure and HLA in healthy donors. Method: immunoSEQ multiplex PCR; TCRdb's copy keeps in-frame clones and lacks some. This sample has about 260,000 clones, with roughly 87% found just once. Trimming pared 8 bases from V and 1 base from J, leaving 9 bases between. CDR3 length equals 13 residues. Per germline, CDR1 LNHDA and CDR2 SQIVND (reference sequence). This receptor was identified in a woman in her twenties or thirties in good health and CMV-seronegative. This chain links TRBV19 with TRBJ2-1; unclear D gene. Sequenced sample: PBMCs. CDR3 nucleotides: TGTGCCAGTTTTGATGAGTCCTACAATGAGCAGTTCTTC. Amino acids: CASFDESYNEQFF.